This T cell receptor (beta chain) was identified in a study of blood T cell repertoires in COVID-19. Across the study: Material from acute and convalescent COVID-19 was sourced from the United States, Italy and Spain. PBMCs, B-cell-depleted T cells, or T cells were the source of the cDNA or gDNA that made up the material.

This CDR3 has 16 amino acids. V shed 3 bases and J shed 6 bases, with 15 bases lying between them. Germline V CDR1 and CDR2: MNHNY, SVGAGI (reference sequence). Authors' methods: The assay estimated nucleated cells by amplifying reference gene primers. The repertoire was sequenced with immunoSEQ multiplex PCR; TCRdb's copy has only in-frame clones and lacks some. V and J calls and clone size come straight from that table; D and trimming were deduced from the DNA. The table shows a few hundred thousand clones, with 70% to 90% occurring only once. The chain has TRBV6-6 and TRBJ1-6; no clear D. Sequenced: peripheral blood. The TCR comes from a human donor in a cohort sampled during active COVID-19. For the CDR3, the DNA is TGTGCCAGCAGTTATACCCCGGACTTGTCTAATTCACCCCTCCACTTT. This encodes CASSYTPDLSNSPLHF.